These 27 T cell receptor beta chains were sequenced from one sample in a study of blood T cell repertoires in COVID-19. Repertoires were generated with immunoSEQ multiplex PCR, while TCRdb's copy carries only in-frame clones and drops some. The table shows over 250,000 clones, with about 88% occurring only once. Sample: peripheral blood. These TCRs come from a woman aged 40-49 years who had recovered from COVID-19.

The chain has TRBV7-2 and TRBJ1-1; tentatively, D is TRBD1 (5 bases). Germline V gene lookup returns CDR1 SGHTA and CDR2 FQGNSA. The CDR3 spans 15 residues. V was clipped by 3 bases and J by 6 bases, with 17 bases between them. CDR3 sequence (DNA): TGTGCCAGCAGCTTGTTGTTACAGGCATCCGCTGAAGCTTTCTTT. This translates into CASSLLLQASAEAFF.

The chain recombines TRBV30 with TRBJ2-3; no reliable D call. CDR3 length: 15 amino acids. Germline lookup yields CDR1 GTSNPN and CDR2 SVGIG (reference sequence). The V and J ends lost 2 bases and 6 bases respectively, with 18 bases between them. CDR3 sequence: CAWSPSQLRRDTQYF. In DNA form, the CDR3 reads TGTGCCTGGAGTCCCTCCCAACTTCGCAGGGATACGCAGTATTTT. Drawing the rest from reference TRBV30 and TRBJ2-3, the complete variable domain is SQTIHQWPATLVQPVGSPLSLECTVEGTSNPNLYWYRQAAGRGLQLLFYSVGIGQISSEVPQNLSASRPQDRQFILSSKKLLLSDSGFYLCAWSPSQLRRDTQYFGPGTRLTVL.

This rearrangement joins TRBV21-1 to TRBJ2-3; TRBD1, the D gene given by the table, was not confirmed from the DNA. TRBV21-1 represents a pseudogene. The CDR3 loop spans 15 amino acids. The DNA of the CDR3 is TGTGCCAGCCGCAAGGGGGACAGCTGCACAGATACGCAGTATTTT. Encoded protein: CASRKGDSCTDTQYF.

The CDR3 bases are TGTGCCAGACCAAACCTAGCGGGGGAACGACACGACCACGAGCAGTACGTC. Its translation is CARPNLAGERHDHEQYV. This chain uses TRBV5-3 with TRBJ2-7, with 10 positions matching TRBD2. TRBV5-3 is given ORF status, its function remaining uncertain. The CDR3 contains 17 residues. After removal of 7 bases from V and 5 bases from J, the junction contained 18 bases not matched to a gene.

CDR3 sequence: CASSSRDQPQHF. CDR3 DNA sequence: TGTGCCAGCAGCTCCCGGGATCAGCCCCAGCATTTT. J is TRBJ1-5 and V is TRBV7-2; D is unclear. V was clipped by 4 bases and J by 5 bases, with 6 bases between them. Per germline, CDR1 SGHTA and CDR2 FQGNSA. The CDR3 is 12 residues long. Full variable domain (remainder filled in from reference TRBV7-2 and TRBJ1-5): GAGVSQSPSNKVTEKGKDVELRCDPISGHTALYWYRQSLGQGLEFLIYFQGNSAPDKSGLPSDRFSAERTGGSVSTLTIQRTQQEDSAVYLCASSSRDQPQHFGDGTRLSIL.

The J gene is TRBJ1-2, the V gene TRBV29-1, with 7 bases lining up with TRBD1. V lost 3 bases to trimming and J lost 3 bases; unmatched junction nucleotides: 10. The germline CDR1 and CDR2 sequences are SQVTM and ANQGSEA. The CDR3 consists of 15 residues. The CDR3 coding sequence is TGCAGCGTTGAGCCAGAACAGGGGTTTGACTATGGCTACACCTTC. Translated: CSVEPEQGFDYGYTF.

The chain employs TRBV18 and TRBJ2-5, with TRBD2 matching 8 bases. The V and J ends lost 6 bases and 4 bases, in that order; junction bases with no gene match: 16. Germline V lookup: CDR1 KGHSH, CDR2 LQKENI. This CDR3 is 17 amino acids long. The CDR3 loop reads CASSRVAGGRSGETQYF. The CDR3 DNA is TGTGCCAGCTCCCGGGTTGCGGGAGGCCGGTCCGGAGAGACCCAGTACTTC.

The sample holds a few counts of this clone. The J gene is TRBJ2-7, the V gene TRBV9; D gene ambiguous. The germline gives CDR1 SGDLS, CDR2 YYNGEE. The CDR3 loop spans 13 amino acids. Trimming removed 4 bases from V and 4 bases from J, with 12 bases in between. CDR3 DNA sequence: TGTGCCAGCAGCACACACAACGGGTACGAGCAGTACTTC. Amino acids: CASSTHNGYEQYF.

This clone has only a few counts. The J gene is TRBJ1-2, the V gene TRBV7-7; 8 bases map to TRBD1. Germline CDR1 and CDR2: SSHAT and FNYEAQ (reference sequence). V was clipped by 3 bases and J by 0 bases; unmatched bases: 9. This CDR3 is 17 amino acids long. The CDR3 spells CASSFGAGGPTNYGYTF. The CDR3, as DNA: TGTGCCAGCAGCTTTGGGGCAGGGGGCCCAACTAACTATGGCTACACCTTC. The full variable domain, its missing parts supplied by reference TRBV7-7 and TRBJ1-2, is GAGVSQSPRYKVTKRGQDVTLRCDPISSHATLYWYQQALGQGPEFLTYFNYEAQPDKSGLPSDRFSAERPEGSISTLTIQRTEQRDSAMYRCASSFGAGGPTNYGYTFGSGTRLTVV.

This chain links TRBV19 with TRBJ1-1, with 8 positions matching TRBD1. Germline-derived CDR1 and CDR2 are LNHDA and SQIVND (reference sequence). CDR3 length equals 14 residues. The trim removed 7 bases at V and 8 bases at J, leaving 12 bases unmatched. CDR3 nucleotide sequence: TGTGCCAGTACCCCTACACGGACAGGGAGGGAAGCTTTCTTT. This encodes CASTPTRTGREAFF.

This chain uses TRBV7-3 with TRBJ2-1; 7 bases fit TRBD2. Germline CDR1 is SGHTA and CDR2 is FQGTGA. The length of the CDR3 is 14 residues. V was pared by 5 bases and J by 6 bases, with 7 bases of the junction left unmatched. The CDR3 nucleotides read TGTGCCAGCAGCCCCGGGGGGACTATCAATGAGCAGTTCTTC. It encodes CASSPGGTINEQFF.

This rearrangement joins TRBV11-3 to TRBJ2-1, with 11 bases aligning to TRBD1. The CDR3 has 15 residues. Germline values: CDR1 SGHNT, CDR2 YENEEA. J gave up 7 bases and V 5 bases, and 7 bases lay outside the gene matches. The CDR3 loop reads CASSPLGQGGNEQFF. CDR3 DNA: TGTGCCAGCAGCCCCCTGGGACAGGGGGGGAATGAGCAGTTCTTC.

CDR3 loop: CASSGGAPNYGYTF. The CDR3 region has the DNA TGTGCCAGCAGCGGAGGGGCACCTAACTATGGCTACACCTTC. V is TRBV7-9 and J is TRBJ1-2, with D possibly matching TRBD1 (5 bases). Germline V lookup: CDR1 SEHNR, CDR2 FQNEAQ (reference sequence). This CDR3 has 14 residues. Trimming removed 5 bases from V and 0 bases from J, with 10 bases in between.

The V and J genes are TRBV5-5 and TRBJ1-3, with 11 bases that match TRBD1. The CDR3 covers 17 residues. V lost 3 bases to trimming and J lost 4 bases; unmatched junction nucleotides: 9. CDR1 is SGHKS, CDR2 YYEKEE, per germline (reference sequence). The CDR3 sequence is CASSWSGTGGSGNTIYF. The CDR3 coding sequence is TGTGCCAGCAGCTGGAGCGGGACAGGGGGAAGCGGAAACACCATATATTTT.

The V and J genes are TRBV19 and TRBJ1-5; 9 bases line up with TRBD1. V shed 4 bases and J 1 base; nucleotides not matched to a gene: 8. This CDR3 spans 17 amino acids. CDR1 LNHDA and CDR2 SQIVND come from the germline V gene (reference sequence). The CDR3: CASSTTGGGRSNQPQHF. DNA of the CDR3: TGTGCCAGTAGTACAACAGGGGGCGGTCGGAGCAATCAGCCCCAGCATTTT.

This chain links TRBV2 with TRBJ1-1; 10 nucleotides line up with TRBD1. The length of the CDR3 is 17 residues. With V trimmed by 7 bases and J by 5 bases, 16 bases remained unmatched. Germline-derived CDR1 and CDR2 are SNHLY and FYNNEI. The chain's CDR3 is CASTTSRQGAGGTEAFF. The DNA of the CDR3 is TGTGCCAGCACGACGAGTCGACAGGGGGCCGGGGGTACTGAAGCTTTCTTT.

The V and J genes are TRBV5-1 and TRBJ1-5; a weak D match, TRBD1 (6 bases). In germline, CDR1 is SGHRS, CDR2 YFSETQ. Trimming stripped 1 base from V and 3 bases from J, with 11 bases between. The CDR3 length is 15 residues. The CDR3 loop is CASSLTPGVNQPQHF. CDR3 sequence (DNA): TGCGCCAGCAGCTTGACACCAGGGGTCAATCAGCCCCAGCATTTT.

This clone was picked up a small number of times. This chain links TRBV21-1 with TRBJ1-6; the tabulated D call, TRBD1, remains unverified against the DNA. TRBV21-1 has pseudogene status. This CDR3 region has 15 residues. The CDR3 DNA follows: TGTGCCAGCAGCAACCGAGGGGGACCCAATTCACCCCTCCACTTT. Translated, it gives CASSNRGGPNSPLHF.

The rearrangement links TRBV24-1 to TRBJ1-3; possibly TRBD1 for D (5 bases). With 1 base removed from V and 2 bases from J, the gap between germline ends came to 17 bases. This CDR3 spans 18 amino acids. From germline, CDR1 is KGHDR and CDR2 SFDVKD. CDR3 region: CATSDLIRPGGAGNTIYF. CDR3 coding DNA: TGTGCCACCAGTGATTTAATTCGGCCGGGGGGGGCTGGAAACACCATATATTTT.

The chain links TRBV5-5 to TRBJ1-2; a weak D match, TRBD1 (5 bases). The CDR3 has 13 residues. In germline, CDR1 is SGHKS, CDR2 YYEKEE (reference sequence). V lost 6 bases and J lost 5, with 14 bases in between. CDR3 in amino acids: CASTAWGRYGYTF. The CDR3 DNA follows: TGTGCCAGCACTGCGTGGGGGAGGTATGGCTACACCTTC.

The chain recombines TRBV7-3 with TRBJ2-1; 15 positions agree with TRBD2. The trim removed 5 bases at V and 10 bases at J, leaving 15 bases unmatched. The CDR3 is 18 residues long. Germline V gene sequence: CDR1 SGHTA, CDR2 FQGTGA. CDR3 sequence: CASSPGLAGGGSLTEQFF. The DNA of the CDR3 is TGTGCCAGCAGCCCGGGACTAGCGGGAGGAGGGTCCCTCACGGAGCAGTTCTTC. Complete variable domain (other parts from reference TRBV7-3 and TRBJ2-1): GAGVSQTPSNKVTEKGKYVELRCDPISGHTALYWYRQSLGQGPEFLIYFQGTGAADDSGLPNDRFFAVRPEGSVSTLKIQRTERGDSAVYLCASSPGLAGGGSLTEQFFGPGTRLTVL.

This chain links TRBV2 with TRBJ2-5, with D maybe TRBD2 (5 bases). V was trimmed by 2 bases and J by 5 bases, leaving 15 bases between them. Germline V gene sequence: CDR1 SNHLY, CDR2 FYNNEI. This CDR3 has 15 amino acids. The CDR3 nucleotides are TGTGCCAGCAGTGAAAACTCTCTAGCAGCGGAGACCCAGTACTTC. The encoded protein is CASSENSLAAETQYF. Complete variable domain (other parts from reference TRBV2 and TRBJ2-5): EPEVTQTPSHQVTQMGQEVILRCVPISNHLYFYWYRQILGQKVEFLVSFYNNEISEKSEIFDDQFSVERPDGSNFTLKIRSTKLEDSAMYFCASSENSLAAETQYFGPGTRLLVL.

This CDR3 reads CASSLEGLAGYNEQFF. DNA for the CDR3: TGTGCCAGCAGCTTAGAGGGACTAGCTGGGTACAATGAGCAGTTCTTC. The genes are TRBV13 and TRBJ2-1; TRBD2 aligns across 9 bases. The CDR3 is made up of 16 amino acids. CDR1 is PRHDT, CDR2 FYEKMQ, per germline (reference sequence). J gave up 4 bases and V 1 base, and 5 bases lay outside the gene matches. Complete variable domain (other parts from reference TRBV13 and TRBJ2-1): AAGVIQSPRHLIKEKRETATLKCYPIPRHDTVYWYQQGPGQDPQFLISFYEKMQSDKGSIPDRFSAQQFSDYHSELNMSSLELGDSALYFCASSLEGLAGYNEQFFGPGTRLTVL.

The chain is built from TRBV10-3 and TRBJ1-2; D is ambiguous. CDR3 size: 11 residues. Germline V CDR1 and CDR2: ENHRY, SYGVKD. Trimming removed 6 bases from V and 4 bases from J, with 6 bases in between. CDR3 bases: TGTGCCATCAGCTCCAGCTATGGCTACACCTTC. It codes for CAISSSYGYTF.

V and J are TRBV5-1 and TRBJ2-7, with TRBD2 as a possible D gene (5 bases). CDR3 length equals 16 residues. V was pared by 4 bases and J by 2 bases, with 19 bases between. Germline CDR1 reads SGHRS; CDR2 reads YFSETQ. The CDR3 bases are TGCGCCAGCAGCCCAGGCGGTAGCGCCAACCCCTACGAGCAGTACTTC. This translates into CASSPGGSANPYEQYF.

The rearrangement links TRBV29-1 to TRBJ1-1, with 9 bases identical to TRBD1. Germline CDR1 SQVTM, CDR2 ANQGSEA. This CDR3 contains 13 residues. The chain's CDR3 is CSLNRGRGTEAFF. Here the CDR3 DNA reads TGCAGTCTTAACAGGGGGCGAGGCACTGAAGCTTTCTTT.

The chain recombines TRBV7-9 with TRBJ2-3; TRBD1 matches at 10 bases. CDR3 length: 15 amino acids. V lost 1 base to trimming and J lost 4 bases; unmatched junction nucleotides: 2. Germline CDR1 SEHNR, CDR2 FQNEAQ (reference sequence). The CDR3 DNA sequence: TGTGCCAGCAGCTTAGGGACAGGGGGACCAGATACGCAGTATTTT. The encoded protein is CASSLGTGGPDTQYF.